This T cell receptor beta chain came from a study of blood T cell repertoires in COVID-19. TCRdb's copy holds only in-frame clones and misses some; the assay was immunoSEQ multiplex PCR. This table has 250,000 to 300,000 clones, 89% appearing once. Germline V gene data show CDR1 as MNHEY and CDR2 as SMNVEV (reference sequence). CDR3 length equals 15 residues. V was cut by 0 bases and J by 1 base, with 10 bases left in between. The receptor comes from a woman aged 55-70 years with acute or convalescent COVID-19. V usage is TRBV27 and J usage is TRBJ2-7; D is perhaps TRBD1 (6 bases). The sample was peripheral blood. This CDR3 reads CASSLSGDTSYEQYF. The CDR3 DNA reads TGTGCCAGCAGTTTATCGGGGGACACTTCCTACGAGCAGTACTTC.